These T cell receptor beta chains were read from a single sample in a study of cytomegalovirus exposure and HLA in healthy donors. Data came from immunoSEQ multiplex PCR; TCRdb stores just in-frame clones and leaves some out. The data show approximately 190,000 clones, with approximately 88% seen just once and approximately 2.4% held by the top ten. The material sequenced was PBMCs. All receptors derive from a woman in her forties or fifties in good health and CMV-seropositive. CDR3s include the opening cysteine and the closing phenylalanine or tryptophan. Fields, in order: clone size, V gene, J gene, D gene, CDR3 DNA, CDR3 protein. D genes are given only for firm matches. The size of a clone is reported for some rows only, either as once, few or many, or as a class for expanded clones.

>.|TRBV7-8|TRBJ1-5|TRBD1
TGTGCCAGCAGCAACAGGGGGCATCAGCCCCAGCATTTT
CASSNRGHQPQHF
>.|TRBV7-2|TRBJ2-5|TRBD1
TGTGCCAGCAGCTCCCGGACAGGACAAGAGACCCAGTACTTC
CASSSRTGQETQYF
>once|TRBV19|TRBJ2-1|.
TGTGCCAGTAGTATATCCTACAGCTACTCCTACAATGAGCAGTTCTTC
CASSISYSYSYNEQFF
>.|TRBV7-9|TRBJ2-7|.
TGTGCCAGCAGCTTAGTATCACAGTTTTCCTACGAGCAGTACTTC
CASSLVSQFSYEQYF
>few|TRBV18|TRBJ2-3|.
TGTGCCAGCTCACCAAGACTCAGCACAGATACGCAGTATTTT
CASSPRLSTDTQYF
>few|TRBV5-1|TRBJ1-1|.
TGCGCCAGCAGCTTGACCCAGGCTATGAACACTGAAGCTTTCTTT
CASSLTQAMNTEAFF
>.|TRBV15|TRBJ1-1|TRBD1
TGTGCCACCAGCAGTACAGGGGGCACTGAAGCTTTCTTT
CATSSTGGTEAFF
>.|TRBV29-1|TRBJ1-1|TRBD1
TGCAGCGTTGAAGGACAGGGTGCTGAAGCTTTCTTT
CSVEGQGAEAFF
>.|TRBV5-4|TRBJ1-2|.
TGTGCCAGCAGCTCCAGACCAGGGAAGGAGTCCTTC
CASSSRPGKESF
>.|TRBV19|TRBJ2-1|.
TGTGCCAGTAGTAAAGCGGAGATGTCCTACAATGAGCAGTTCTTC
CASSKAEMSYNEQFF
>.|TRBV7-2|TRBJ2-7|TRBD2
TGTGCCAGCAGCCCCATTGGTCAGGGAGGGTACGAGCAGTACTTC
CASSPIGQGGYEQYF
>.|TRBV6-6|TRBJ2-5|TRBD2
TGTGCCAGCAGTTACTCCGACCGGGGGGGAGAGACCCAGTACTTC
CASSYSDRGGETQYF
>.|TRBV7-9|TRBJ1-5|.
TGTTCCAGCAGCTTCGACAGTCAGCCCCAGCATTTT
CSSSFDSQPQHF
>.|TRBV19|TRBJ2-6|.
TGTGCCAGTAGTATACAGGTCCCTGGGGCCAACGTCCTGACTTTC
CASSIQVPGANVLTF
>few|TRBV4-3|TRBJ1-1|.
TGCGCCAGCAGCCAAGTTCCGGGGAGGGCCAAAGCTTTCTTT
CASSQVPGRAKAFF
>few|TRBV7-2|TRBJ2-5|TRBD2
TGTGCCAGCAGCTCTAGCGGGGTCCTCCAAGAGACCCAGTACTTC
CASSSSGVLQETQYF
>.|TRBV6-6|TRBJ1-3|.
TGTGCCAGCAGTGCCGGACGGAAGGGGAACACCATATATTTT
CASSAGRKGNTIYF
>.|TRBV2|TRBJ2-3|TRBD2
TGTGCCAGCTATCCTCGGGGGGGCGGTTATACGCAGTATTTT
CASYPRGGGYTQYF
>.|TRBV6-5|TRBJ2-2|TRBD2
TGTGCCAGCAGCAGGGGACTAGCGGTTTCCGGGGAGCTGTTTTTT
CASSRGLAVSGELFF
>.|TRBV2|TRBJ2-1|.
TGTGCCAGCGGGCAGTCGAGCTCCTACAATGAGCAGTTCTTC
CASGQSSSYNEQFF
>.|TRBV7-8|TRBJ2-7|TRBD1
TGTGCCAGCAGCCTGCGGGGACAGGGCTACGAGCAGTACTTC
CASSLRGQGYEQYF
>.|TRBV19|TRBJ2-5|.
TGTGCCAGTAGTATTGAAGGAGGATCGGTGGAGACCCAGTACTTC
CASSIEGGSVETQYF
>.|TRBV6-1|TRBJ2-1|TRBD1
TGTGCCAGCAGTGAATCAAGGACAGGGTTTATGGGGGCATCTTACAATGAGCAGTTCTTC
CASSESRTGFMGASYNEQFF
>.|TRBV11-2|TRBJ2-3|.
TGTGCCAGCAGCTTAGAACCATCCCTGACAGGCAGCACAGATACGCAGTATTTT
CASSLEPSLTGSTDTQYF
>once|TRBV18|TRBJ2-1|TRBD2
TGTGCCAGCTCACCAGCGGGGGGGACCAACAATGAGCAGTTCTTC
CASSPAGGTNNEQFF
>.|TRBV6-5|TRBJ2-5|.
TGTGCCAGCAGAGGGGGTGGGCAGACCCAGTACTTC
CASRGGGQTQYF
>.|TRBV7-2|TRBJ2-2|TRBD2
TGTGCCAGCAGCTCGGGACTAGCGGGGGGGCTCACCGGGGAGCTGTTTTTT
CASSSGLAGGLTGELFF
>.|TRBV4-2|TRBJ2-7|TRBD2
TGTGCCAGCAGCCAGGTGGGACTAGCGGGGGAAGGGAGGTCCTACGAGCAGTACTTC
CASSQVGLAGEGRSYEQYF
>.|TRBV10-1|TRBJ2-2|.
TGCGCCAGCCGAGACAGTTACACCGGGGAGCTGTTTTTT
CASRDSYTGELFF
>.|TRBV19|TRBJ2-1|TRBD2
TGTGCCAGTAGTTTTGGACTAGCGGGGGCGTTTACGGATGAGCAGTTCTTC
CASSFGLAGAFTDEQFF
>.|TRBV6-4|TRBJ1-2|.
TGTGCCAGCAGTGACTCAGGGGCACGATCCTCTAACTATGGCTACACCTTC
CASSDSGARSSNYGYTF
>.|TRBV7-6|TRBJ2-3|TRBD2
TGTGCCAGCATGAACGCGGGGGGTACGGATACGCAGTATTTT
CASMNAGGTDTQYF
>.|TRBV18|TRBJ2-1|TRBD1
TGTGCCAGCTCACAACTCGGGACAGCTCACAATGAGCAGTTCTTC
CASSQLGTAHNEQFF
>few|TRBV7-9|TRBJ1-4|.
TGTGCCAGCAGCTTTCAAGGGGAAAGAAAACTGTTTTTT
CASSFQGERKLFF
>.|TRBV11-1|TRBJ2-5|TRBD1
TGTGCCAGCAGCTTAGGGGACAGGGGACGGGAGACCCAGTACTTC
CASSLGDRGRETQYF
>.|TRBV29-1|TRBJ1-4|TRBD1
TGCAGCGTCGGACAGGGTACTGCTAATGAAAAACTGTTTTTT
CSVGQGTANEKLFF
>.|TRBV14|TRBJ2-1|.
TGTGCCAGCAGCCAATTGTCGGGTGAGCAGTTCTTC
CASSQLSGEQFF
>once|TRBV7-9|TRBJ1-4|TRBD1
TGTTCCAGCAGCTTCACAGGGGCAACTAATGAAAAACTGTTTTTT
CSSSFTGATNEKLFF
>.|TRBV5-6|TRBJ2-1|TRBD1
TGTGCCAGCAGTACAGGGGGCGCCCACAATGAGCAGTTCTTC
CASSTGGAHNEQFF
>.|TRBV2|TRBJ1-6|.
TGTGCCAGCAGACAGGGAAGAGAATCACCCCTCCACTTT
CASRQGRESPLHF
>.|TRBV19|TRBJ2-5|TRBD1
TGTGCCAGTAGTATAGGACAGGGTATAGAGACCCAGTACTTC
CASSIGQGIETQYF